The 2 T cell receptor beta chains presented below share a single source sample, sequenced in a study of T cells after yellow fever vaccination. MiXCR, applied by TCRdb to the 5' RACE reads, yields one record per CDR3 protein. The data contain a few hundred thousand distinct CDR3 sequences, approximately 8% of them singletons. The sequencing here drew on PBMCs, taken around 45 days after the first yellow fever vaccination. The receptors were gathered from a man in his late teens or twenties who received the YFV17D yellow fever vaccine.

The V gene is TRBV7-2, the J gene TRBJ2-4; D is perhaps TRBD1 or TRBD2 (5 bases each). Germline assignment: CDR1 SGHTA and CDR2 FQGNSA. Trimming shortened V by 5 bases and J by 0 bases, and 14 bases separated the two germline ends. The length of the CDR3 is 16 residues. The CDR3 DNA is TGTGCCAGCAGCCCTGGCGAGGGGAGAGCCAAAAACATTCAGTACTTC. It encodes CASSPGEGRAKNIQYF.

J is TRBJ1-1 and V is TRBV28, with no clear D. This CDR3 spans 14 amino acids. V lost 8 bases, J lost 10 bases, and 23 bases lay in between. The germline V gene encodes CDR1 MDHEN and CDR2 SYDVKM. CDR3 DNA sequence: TGTGCCAGCCTCGCGATGGACGTGCGCCTAGGAGCTTTCTTT. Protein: CASLAMDVRLGAFF.